Below, one T cell receptor (beta chain) is given with its context. Its target is unknown. This sample stems from a study of cytomegalovirus exposure and HLA in healthy donors. Overall study context: As released early, the data held approximately 80 million unique TCRs from HLA-typed donors.

PCR primers comprised 60 Vbeta and 13 Jbeta primers. Sequencing used immunoSEQ multiplex PCR; TCRdb keeps in-frame clones, though not all of them. The table has 120,000 to 150,000 clones, roughly 80% seen once; the top ten hold almost 7%. Points from the study as a whole: Rare TCR sequences dominated, though some public TCRs recurred in many donors. When analyzed later, a missense DCLRE1C variant was found to be linked to TCR beta V- and J-gene trimming.

V was pared by 4 bases and J by 5 bases, with 6 bases of the junction left unmatched. Germline CDR1 and CDR2: SGHVS and FNYEAQ. The CDR3 spans 16 residues. This sequence originates from a man in his forties in good health and CMV-seropositive. The rearrangement joins TRBV7-6 to TRBJ2-3; the match to TRBD2 covers 13 bases. What was sequenced was PBMCs. The CDR3 DNA follows: TGTGCCAGCAGCTCGGGACTAGCGGGATCGTTAGATACGCAGTATTTT. Translating it yields CASSSGLAGSLDTQYF.